The clone carrying this T cell receptor beta chain has only a few counts. Its antigen is unidentified. Its ends do not fully match the called genes, so a read error is possible. The data are from a study of T cells after yellow fever vaccination. Turning to the study itself: In the case of low-cell-number fractions, SMART-Seq v4 Ultra Low Input was used for preparation. Study-level points and caveats: The study found a weaker secondary response that peaked faster, day 5 versus 15. Re-detected after boosting: most primary clones, 96% of CD4 and under 90% of CD8. The CD4 and CD8 compartments had a small share of their clonotypes in common.

Germline CDR1 MGHRA, CDR2 YSYEKL. This CDR3 spans 12 amino acids. TCRdb passed the 5' RACE reads through MiXCR, listing each CDR3 protein once. The sample holds 250,000 to 400,000 distinct CDR3 sequences, 4.1% seen once. This rearrangement joins TRBV4-1 to TRBJ2-7, with D tentatively TRBD2 (5 bases). The source is a man in his late teens or twenties who received the YFV17D yellow fever vaccine. The starting material was PBMCs, obtained 5 days after the yellow fever booster vaccination. CDR3 sequence: CASSQDGVLWHF. CDR3 nucleotides: TGCGCCAGCAGCCAAGACGGGGTGCTATGGCACTTC.